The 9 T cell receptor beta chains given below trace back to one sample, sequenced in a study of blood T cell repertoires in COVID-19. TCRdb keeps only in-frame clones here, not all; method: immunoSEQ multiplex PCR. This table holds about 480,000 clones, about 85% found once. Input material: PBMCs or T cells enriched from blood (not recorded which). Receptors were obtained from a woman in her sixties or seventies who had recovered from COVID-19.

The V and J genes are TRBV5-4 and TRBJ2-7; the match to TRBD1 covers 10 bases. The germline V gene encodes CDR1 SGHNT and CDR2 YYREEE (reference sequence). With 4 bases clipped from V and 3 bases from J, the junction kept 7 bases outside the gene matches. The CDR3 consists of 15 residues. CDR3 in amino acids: CASSIWDRGDYEQYF. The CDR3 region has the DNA TGTGCCAGCAGCATTTGGGACAGGGGTGACTACGAGCAGTACTTC.

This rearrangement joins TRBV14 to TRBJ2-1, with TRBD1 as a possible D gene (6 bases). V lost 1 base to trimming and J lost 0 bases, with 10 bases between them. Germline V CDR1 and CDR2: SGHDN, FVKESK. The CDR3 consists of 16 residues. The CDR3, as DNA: TGTGCCAGCAGCCAAGGACAGGCAAGCTCCTACAATGAGCAGTTCTTC. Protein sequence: CASSQGQASSYNEQFF. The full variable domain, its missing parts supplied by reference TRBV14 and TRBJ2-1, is EAGVTQFPSHSVIEKGQTVTLRCDPISGHDNLYWYRRVMGKEIKFLLHFVKESKQDESGMPNNRFLAERTGGTYSTLKVQPAELEDSGVYFCASSQGQASSYNEQFFGPGTRLTVL.

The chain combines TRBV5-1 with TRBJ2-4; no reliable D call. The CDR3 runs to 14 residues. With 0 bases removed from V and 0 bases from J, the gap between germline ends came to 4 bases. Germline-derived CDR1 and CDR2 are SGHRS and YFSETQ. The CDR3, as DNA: TGCGCCAGCAGCTTGGATATAGCCAAAAACATTCAGTACTTC. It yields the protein CASSLDIAKNIQYF. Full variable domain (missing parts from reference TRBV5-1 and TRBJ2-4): KAGVTQTPRYLIKTRGQQVTLSCSPISGHRSVSWYQQTPGQGLQFLFEYFSETQRNKGNFPGRFSGRQFSNSRSEMNVSTLELGDSALYLCASSLDIAKNIQYFGAGTRLSVL.

CDR3 in DNA: TGTGCCAGTAGTATTCAGGGGGCGGTCACTGAAGCTTTCTTT. Its translation is CASSIQGAVTEAFF. The chain uses TRBV19 and TRBJ1-1, with 8 bases that match TRBD1. The germline V gene has CDR1 LNHDA and CDR2 SQIVND (reference sequence). J lost 4 bases, V lost 3 bases, and 4 bases had no gene match. The CDR3 covers 14 residues. The full variable domain, its missing parts supplied by reference TRBV19 and TRBJ1-1, is DGGITQSPKYLFRKEGQNVTLSCEQNLNHDAMYWYRQDPGQGLRLIYYSQIVNDFQKGDIAEGYSVSREKKESFPLTVTSAQKNPTAFYLCASSIQGAVTEAFFGQGTRLTVV.

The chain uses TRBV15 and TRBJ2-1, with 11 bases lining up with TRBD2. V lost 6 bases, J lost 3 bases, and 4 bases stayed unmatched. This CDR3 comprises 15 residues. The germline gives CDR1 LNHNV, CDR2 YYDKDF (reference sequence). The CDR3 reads CATSRLAGLYNEQFF. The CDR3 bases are TGTGCCACCAGTCGACTAGCGGGGCTCTACAATGAGCAGTTCTTC.

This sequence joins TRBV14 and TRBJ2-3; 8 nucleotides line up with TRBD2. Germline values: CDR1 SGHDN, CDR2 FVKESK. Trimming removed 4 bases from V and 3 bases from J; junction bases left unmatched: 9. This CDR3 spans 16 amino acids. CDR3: CASSRPGLGKTDTQYF. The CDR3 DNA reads TGTGCCAGCAGCCGACCGGGACTAGGAAAGACAGATACGCAGTATTTT.

The CDR3 loop reads CASSAGTAGQPQHF. The CDR3 bases are TGTGCCAGCAGTGCCGGGACAGCAGGTCAGCCCCAGCATTTT. V gene TRBV2 combines with J gene TRBJ1-5, with 7 bases fitting TRBD1. The CDR3 runs to 14 residues. Germline assignment: CDR1 SNHLY and CDR2 FYNNEI. V was pared by 4 bases and J by 6 bases, with 6 bases of the junction left unmatched.

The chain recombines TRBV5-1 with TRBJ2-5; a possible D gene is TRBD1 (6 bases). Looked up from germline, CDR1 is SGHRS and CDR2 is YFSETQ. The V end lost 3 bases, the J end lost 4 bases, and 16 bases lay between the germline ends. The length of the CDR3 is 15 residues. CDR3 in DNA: TGCGCCAGCAGCTCGGCCGTAGGGGGTGGAGAGACCCAGTACTTC. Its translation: CASSSAVGGGETQYF. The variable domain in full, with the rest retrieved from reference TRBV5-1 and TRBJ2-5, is KAGVTQTPRYLIKTRGQQVTLSCSPISGHRSVSWYQQTPGQGLQFLFEYFSETQRNKGNFPGRFSGRQFSNSRSEMNVSTLELGDSALYLCASSSAVGGGETQYFGPGTRLLVL.

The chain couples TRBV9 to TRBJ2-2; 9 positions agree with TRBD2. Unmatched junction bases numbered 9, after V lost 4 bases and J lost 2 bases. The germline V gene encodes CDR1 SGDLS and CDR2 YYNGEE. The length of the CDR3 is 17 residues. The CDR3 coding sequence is TGTGCCAGCAGCCAATCCCCAGCGGGGGGCAACACCGGGGAGCTGTTTTTT. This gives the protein CASSQSPAGGNTGELFF. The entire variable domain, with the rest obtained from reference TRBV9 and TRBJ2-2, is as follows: DSGVTQTPKHLITATGQRVTLRCSPRSGDLSVYWYQQSLDQGLQFLIQYYNGEERAKGNILERFSAQQFPDLHSELNLSSLELGDSALYFCASSQSPAGGNTGELFFGEGSRLTVL.